This TCR beta chain was recovered during a study of low-dose radiotherapy and immunotherapy resistance in tumors. This clonotype was detected many times. V lost 5 bases, J lost 0 bases, and 9 bases lay in between. CDR3 size: 14 residues. Germline-derived CDR1 and CDR2 are LGHNA and YNFKEQ. Time point specified: after trial treatment. The treatment here: LDRT plus nivolumab, ipilimumab, low-dose cyclophosphamide and aspirin (RACIN trial). The donors, trial participants, received nivolumab, ipilimumab, aspirin, low-dose cyclophosphamide and low-dose radiotherapy. cDNA synthesis used a TRAV/TRBV-specific primer set for both chains. The PCR that amplified TCRs ran for 20 cycles, relying on a constant-region primer and a V-primer adapter. Using its own MiXCR run on the reads, TCRdb lists one record per CDR3 protein. The repertoire consists of more than 50,000 distinct CDR3 sequences, with under 30% occurring once and the leading ten covering 6.7%.

The receptor's source is a male donor with prostate cancer. Sequences were derived from PBMCs, sampled after low-dose radiotherapy plus immunotherapy. This rearrangement joins TRBV4-2 to TRBJ2-3; tentative D call: TRBD2 (6 bases). CDR3 in amino acids: CASSLLASTDTQYF. The CDR3 DNA reads TGTGCCAGCAGCTTACTAGCAAGCACAGATACGCAGTATTTT.